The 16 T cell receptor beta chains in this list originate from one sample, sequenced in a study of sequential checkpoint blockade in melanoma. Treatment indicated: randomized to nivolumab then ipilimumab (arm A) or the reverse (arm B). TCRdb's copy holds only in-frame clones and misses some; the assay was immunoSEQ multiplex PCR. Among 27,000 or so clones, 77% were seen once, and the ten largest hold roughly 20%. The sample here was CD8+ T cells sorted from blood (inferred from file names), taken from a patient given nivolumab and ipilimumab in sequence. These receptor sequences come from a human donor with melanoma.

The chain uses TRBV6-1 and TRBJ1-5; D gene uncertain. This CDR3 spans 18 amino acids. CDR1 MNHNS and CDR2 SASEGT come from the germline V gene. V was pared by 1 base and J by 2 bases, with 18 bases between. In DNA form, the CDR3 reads TGTGCCAGCAGTGAAGAAGGGAGGGCCGTGGTAGGCAATCAGCCCCAGCATTTT. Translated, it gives CASSEEGRAVVGNQPQHF.

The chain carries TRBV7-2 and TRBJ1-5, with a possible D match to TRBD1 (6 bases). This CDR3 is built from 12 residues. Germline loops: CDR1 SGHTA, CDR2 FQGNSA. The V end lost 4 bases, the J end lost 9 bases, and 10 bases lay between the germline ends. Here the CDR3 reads CASSSTGRPQHF. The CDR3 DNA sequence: TGTGCCAGCAGCTCTACAGGGAGGCCCCAGCATTTT.

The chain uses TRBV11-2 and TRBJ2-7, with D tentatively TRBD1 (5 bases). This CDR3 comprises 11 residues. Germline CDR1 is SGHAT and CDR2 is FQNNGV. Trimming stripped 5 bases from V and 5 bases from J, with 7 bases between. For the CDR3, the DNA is TGTGCCAGCAGCGAGACAGACGAGCAGTACTTC. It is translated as CASSETDEQYF.

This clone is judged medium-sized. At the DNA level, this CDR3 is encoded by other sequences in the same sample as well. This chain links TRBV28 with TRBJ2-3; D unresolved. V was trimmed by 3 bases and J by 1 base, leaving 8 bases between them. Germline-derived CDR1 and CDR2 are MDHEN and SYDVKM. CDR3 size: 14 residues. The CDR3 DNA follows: TGTGCCAGCAGTTTCGTGGCAGGCACAGATACGCAGTATTTT. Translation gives CASSFVAGTDTQYF. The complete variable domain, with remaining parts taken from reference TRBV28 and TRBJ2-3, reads DVKVTQSSRYLVKRTGEKVFLECVQDMDHENMFWYRQDPGLGLRLIYFSYDVKMKEKGDIPEGYSVSREKKERFSLILESASTNQTSMYLCASSFVAGTDTQYFGPGTRLTVL.

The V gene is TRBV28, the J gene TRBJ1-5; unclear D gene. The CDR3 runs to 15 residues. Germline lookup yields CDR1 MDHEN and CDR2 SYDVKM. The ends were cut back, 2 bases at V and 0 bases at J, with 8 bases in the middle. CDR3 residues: CASSLSHSSNQPQHF. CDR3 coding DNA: TGTGCCAGCAGTTTAAGTCACAGTAGCAATCAGCCCCAGCATTTT.

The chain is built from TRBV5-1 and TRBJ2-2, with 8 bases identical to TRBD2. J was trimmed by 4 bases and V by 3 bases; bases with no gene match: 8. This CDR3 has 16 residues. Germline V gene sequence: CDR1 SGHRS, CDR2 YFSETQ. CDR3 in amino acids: CASSSMGGGSTGELFF. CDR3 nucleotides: TGCGCCAGCAGCTCTATGGGCGGGGGGAGCACCGGGGAGCTGTTTTTT. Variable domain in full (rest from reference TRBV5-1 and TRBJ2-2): KAGVTQTPRYLIKTRGQQVTLSCSPISGHRSVSWYQQTPGQGLQFLFEYFSETQRNKGNFPGRFSGRQFSNSRSEMNVSTLELGDSALYLCASSSMGGGSTGELFFGEGSRLTVL.

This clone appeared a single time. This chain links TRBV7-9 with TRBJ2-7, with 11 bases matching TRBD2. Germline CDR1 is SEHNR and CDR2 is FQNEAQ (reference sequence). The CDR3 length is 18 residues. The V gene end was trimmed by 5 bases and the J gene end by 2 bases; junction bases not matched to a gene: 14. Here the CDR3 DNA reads TGTGCCAGCAGCCTAGACCTAGCGGGGGGCCATTCTCCCTACGAGCAGTACTTC. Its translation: CASSLDLAGGHSPYEQYF. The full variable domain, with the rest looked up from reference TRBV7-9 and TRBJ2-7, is DTGVSQNPRHKITKRGQNVTFRCDPISEHNRLYWYRQTLGQGPEFLTYFQNEAQLEKSRLLSDRFSAERPKGSFSTLEIQRTEQGDSAMYLCASSLDLAGGHSPYEQYFGPGTRLTVT.

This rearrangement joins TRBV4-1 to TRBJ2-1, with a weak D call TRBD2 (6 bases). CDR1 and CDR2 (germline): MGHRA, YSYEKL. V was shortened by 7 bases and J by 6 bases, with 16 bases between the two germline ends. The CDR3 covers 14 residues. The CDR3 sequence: CASTGRSGGNEQFF. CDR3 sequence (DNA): TGCGCCAGCACCGGGAGATCCGGTGGCAATGAGCAGTTCTTC.

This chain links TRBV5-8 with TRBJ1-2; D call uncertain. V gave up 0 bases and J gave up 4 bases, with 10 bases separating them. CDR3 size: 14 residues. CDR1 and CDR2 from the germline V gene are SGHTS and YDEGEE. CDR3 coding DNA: TGTGCCAGCAGCTTGGGGGCGGGCGGCTATGGCTACACCTTC. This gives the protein CASSLGAGGYGYTF. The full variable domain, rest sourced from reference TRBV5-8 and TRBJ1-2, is EAGVTQSPTHLIKTRGQQATLRCSPISGHTSVYWYQQALGLGLQFLLWYDEGEERNRGNFPPRFSGRQFPNYSSELNVNALELEDSALYLCASSLGAGGYGYTFGSGTRLTVV.

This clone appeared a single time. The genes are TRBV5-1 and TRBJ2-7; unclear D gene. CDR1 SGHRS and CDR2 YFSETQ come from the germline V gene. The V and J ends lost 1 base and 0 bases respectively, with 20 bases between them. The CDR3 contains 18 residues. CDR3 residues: CASSLFPSDGESSYEQYF. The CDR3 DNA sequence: TGCGCCAGCAGCTTGTTCCCCTCAGACGGAGAATCCTCCTACGAGCAGTACTTC.

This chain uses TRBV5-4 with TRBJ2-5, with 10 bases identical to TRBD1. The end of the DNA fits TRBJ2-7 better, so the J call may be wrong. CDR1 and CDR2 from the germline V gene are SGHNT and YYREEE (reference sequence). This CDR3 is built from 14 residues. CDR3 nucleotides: TGTGCCAGCAGTTTCCCGGGACAGGGGTACGAGCAGTACTTC. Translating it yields CASSFPGQGYEQYF.

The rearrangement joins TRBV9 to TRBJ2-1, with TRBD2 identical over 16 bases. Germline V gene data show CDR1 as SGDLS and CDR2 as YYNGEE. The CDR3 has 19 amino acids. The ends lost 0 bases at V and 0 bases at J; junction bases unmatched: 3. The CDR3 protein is CASSVGGLAGGPSYNEQFF. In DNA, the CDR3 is TGTGCCAGCAGCGTAGGGGGACTAGCGGGGGGGCCCTCCTACAATGAGCAGTTCTTC.

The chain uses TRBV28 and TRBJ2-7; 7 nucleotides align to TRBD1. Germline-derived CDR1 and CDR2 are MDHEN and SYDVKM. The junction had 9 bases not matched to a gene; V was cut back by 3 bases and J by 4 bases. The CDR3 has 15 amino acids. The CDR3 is CASSLIGDSTYEQYF. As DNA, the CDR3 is TGTGCCAGCAGTTTGATAGGGGACAGCACTTACGAGCAGTACTTC.

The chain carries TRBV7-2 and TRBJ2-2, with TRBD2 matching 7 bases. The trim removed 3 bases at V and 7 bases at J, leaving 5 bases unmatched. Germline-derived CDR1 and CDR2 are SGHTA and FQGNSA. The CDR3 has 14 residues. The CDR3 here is CASSFRGGDGELFF. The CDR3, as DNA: TGTGCCAGCAGCTTTCGGGGAGGGGACGGGGAGCTGTTTTTT.

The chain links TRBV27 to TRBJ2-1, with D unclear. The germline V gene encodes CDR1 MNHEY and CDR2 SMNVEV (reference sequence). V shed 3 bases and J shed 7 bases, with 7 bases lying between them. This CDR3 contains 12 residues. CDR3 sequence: CASSFFGNEQFF. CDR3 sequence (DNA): TGTGCCAGCAGTTTCTTCGGGAATGAGCAGTTCTTC.

CDR3 nucleotide sequence: TGTGCCAGCAGAGTTCGGACAGGGCCCTACGAGCAGTACTTC. Its protein product is CASRVRTGPYEQYF. The rearrangement joins TRBV28 to TRBJ2-7; 8 bases are a match to TRBD1. The trim removed 6 bases at V and 2 bases at J, leaving 6 bases unmatched. Germline V gene sequence: CDR1 MDHEN, CDR2 SYDVKM. The CDR3 consists of 14 residues.